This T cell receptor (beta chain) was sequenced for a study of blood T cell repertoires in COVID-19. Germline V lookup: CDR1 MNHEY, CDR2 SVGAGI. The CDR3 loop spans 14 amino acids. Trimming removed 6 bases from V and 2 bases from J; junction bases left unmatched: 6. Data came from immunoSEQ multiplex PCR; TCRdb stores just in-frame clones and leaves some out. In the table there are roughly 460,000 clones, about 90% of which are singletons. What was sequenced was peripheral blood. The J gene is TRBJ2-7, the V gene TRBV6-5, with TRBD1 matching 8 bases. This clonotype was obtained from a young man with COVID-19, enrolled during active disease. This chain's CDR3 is CASRWQGAPYEQYF. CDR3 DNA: TGTGCCAGCAGATGGCAGGGGGCCCCCTACGAGCAGTACTTC.